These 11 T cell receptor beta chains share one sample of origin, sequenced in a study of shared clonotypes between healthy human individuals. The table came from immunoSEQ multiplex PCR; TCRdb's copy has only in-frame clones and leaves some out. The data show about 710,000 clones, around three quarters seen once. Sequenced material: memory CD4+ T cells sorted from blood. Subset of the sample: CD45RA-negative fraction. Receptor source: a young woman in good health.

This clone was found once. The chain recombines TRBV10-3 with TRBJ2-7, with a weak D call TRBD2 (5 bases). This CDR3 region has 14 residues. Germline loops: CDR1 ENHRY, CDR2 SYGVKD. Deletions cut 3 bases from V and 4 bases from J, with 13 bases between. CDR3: CAISDLRDRYEQYF. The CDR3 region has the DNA TGTGCCATCAGTGATCTCCGGGATAGGTACGAGCAGTACTTC.

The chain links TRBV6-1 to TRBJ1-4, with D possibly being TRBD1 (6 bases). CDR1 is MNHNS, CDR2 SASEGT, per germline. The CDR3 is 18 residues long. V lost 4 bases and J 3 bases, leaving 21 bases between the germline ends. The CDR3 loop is CASSAHWTATVPNEKLFF. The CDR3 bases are TGTGCCAGCAGTGCCCACTGGACAGCAACAGTCCCTAATGAAAAACTGTTTTTT.

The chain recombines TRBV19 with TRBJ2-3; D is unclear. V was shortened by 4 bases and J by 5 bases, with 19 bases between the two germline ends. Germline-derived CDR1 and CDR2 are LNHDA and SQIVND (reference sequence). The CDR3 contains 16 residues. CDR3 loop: CASSRWITRLGDTQYF. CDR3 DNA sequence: TGTGCCAGTAGTAGGTGGATCACACGCCTCGGAGATACGCAGTATTTT.

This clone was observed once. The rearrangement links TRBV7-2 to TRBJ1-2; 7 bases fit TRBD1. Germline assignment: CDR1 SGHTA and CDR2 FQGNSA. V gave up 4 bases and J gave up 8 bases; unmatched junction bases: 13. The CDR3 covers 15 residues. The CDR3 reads CASSSYLTGQGGYTF. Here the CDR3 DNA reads TGTGCCAGCAGCTCCTATTTGACAGGGCAGGGCGGCTACACCTTC.

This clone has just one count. The CDR3 sequence is CASRPAGGSLEQYF. The CDR3 nucleotides are TGTGCCAGCAGACCCGCGGGAGGGTCCCTCGAGCAGTACTTC. The rearrangement uses TRBV6-1 and TRBJ2-7; 9 bases match TRBD2. CDR1 MNHNS and CDR2 SASEGT come from the germline V gene. Unmatched junction bases numbered 9, after V lost 6 bases and J lost 6 bases. This CDR3 contains 14 residues.

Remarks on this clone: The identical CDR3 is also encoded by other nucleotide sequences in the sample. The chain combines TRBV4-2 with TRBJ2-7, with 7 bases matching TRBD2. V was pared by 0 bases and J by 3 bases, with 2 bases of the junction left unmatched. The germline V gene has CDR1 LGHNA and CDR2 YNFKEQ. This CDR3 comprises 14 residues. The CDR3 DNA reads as TGTGCCAGCAGCCAAGATGGGGGGGGCTACGAGCAGTACTTC. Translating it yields CASSQDGGGYEQYF.

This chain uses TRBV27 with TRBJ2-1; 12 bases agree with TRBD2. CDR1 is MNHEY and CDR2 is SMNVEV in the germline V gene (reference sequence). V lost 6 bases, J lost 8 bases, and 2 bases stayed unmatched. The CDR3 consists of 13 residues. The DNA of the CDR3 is TGTGCCAGCAGGGGACTAGCGGGTGATGAGCAGTTCTTC. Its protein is CASRGLAGDEQFF.

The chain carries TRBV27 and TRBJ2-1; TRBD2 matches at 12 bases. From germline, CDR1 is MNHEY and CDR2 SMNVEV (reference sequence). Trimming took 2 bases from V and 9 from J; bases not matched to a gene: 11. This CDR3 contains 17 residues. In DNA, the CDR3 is TGTGCCAGCAGTTTAGATTCTAGCGGGAGGGCGGAAGGTGAGCAGTTCTTC. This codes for CASSLDSSGRAEGEQFF.

Written as DNA, the CDR3 is TGTGCCAGCACCTTGACTAGCGATGAATACAATGAGCAGTTCTTC. It is translated as CASTLTSDEYNEQFF. V and J are TRBV2 and TRBJ2-1, with 8 positions matching TRBD2. The CDR3 is made up of 15 amino acids. Trimming took 7 bases from V and 4 from J; bases not matched to a gene: 9. CDR1 and CDR2 from the germline V gene are SNHLY and FYNNEI.

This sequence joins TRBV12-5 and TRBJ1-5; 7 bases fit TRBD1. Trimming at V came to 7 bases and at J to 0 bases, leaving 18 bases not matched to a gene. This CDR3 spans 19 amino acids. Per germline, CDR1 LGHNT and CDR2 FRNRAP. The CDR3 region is CASAFPGDSVLHSNQPQHF. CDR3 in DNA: TGTGCTAGTGCGTTCCCCGGGGACAGCGTCTTACATAGCAATCAGCCCCAGCATTTT.

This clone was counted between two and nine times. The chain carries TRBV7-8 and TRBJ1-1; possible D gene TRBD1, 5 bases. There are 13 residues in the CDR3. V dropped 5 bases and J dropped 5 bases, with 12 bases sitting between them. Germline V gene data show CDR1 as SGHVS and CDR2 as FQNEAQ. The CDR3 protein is CASSAGTGTEAFF. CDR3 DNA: TGTGCCAGCAGCGCCGGGACGGGAACTGAAGCTTTCTTT.